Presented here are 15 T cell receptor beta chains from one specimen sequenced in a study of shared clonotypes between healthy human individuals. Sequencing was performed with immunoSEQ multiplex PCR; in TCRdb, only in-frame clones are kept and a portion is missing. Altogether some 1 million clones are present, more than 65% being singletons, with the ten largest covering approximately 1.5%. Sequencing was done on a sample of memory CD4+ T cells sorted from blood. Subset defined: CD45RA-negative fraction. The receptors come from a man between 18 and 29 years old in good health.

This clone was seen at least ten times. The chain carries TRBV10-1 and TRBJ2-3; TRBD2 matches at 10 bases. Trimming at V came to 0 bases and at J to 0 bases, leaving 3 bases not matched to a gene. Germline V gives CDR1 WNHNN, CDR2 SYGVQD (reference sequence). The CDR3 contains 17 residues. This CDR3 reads CASSESLTSGSTDTQYF. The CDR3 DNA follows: TGCGCCAGCAGTGAGTCCCTGACTAGCGGGAGCACAGATACGCAGTATTTT.

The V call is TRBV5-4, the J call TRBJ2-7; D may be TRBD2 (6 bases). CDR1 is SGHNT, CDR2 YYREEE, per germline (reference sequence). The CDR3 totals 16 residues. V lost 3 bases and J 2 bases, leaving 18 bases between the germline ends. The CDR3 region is CASSSGRRGNTYEQYF. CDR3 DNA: TGTGCCAGCAGCTCCGGGCGGCGCGGGAATACCTACGAGCAGTACTTC.

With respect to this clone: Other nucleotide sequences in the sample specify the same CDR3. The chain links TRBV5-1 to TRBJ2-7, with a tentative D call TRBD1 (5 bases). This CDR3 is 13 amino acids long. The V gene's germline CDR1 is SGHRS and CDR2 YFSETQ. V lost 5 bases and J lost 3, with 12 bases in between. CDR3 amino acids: CASRPGQGYEQYF. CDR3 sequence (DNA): TGCGCCAGCAGACCTGGCCAGGGCTACGAGCAGTACTTC.

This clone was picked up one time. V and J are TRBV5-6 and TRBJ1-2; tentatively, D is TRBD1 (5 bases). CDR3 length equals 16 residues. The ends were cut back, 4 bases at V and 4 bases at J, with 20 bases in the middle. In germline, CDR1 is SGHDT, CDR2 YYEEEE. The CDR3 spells CASSLGVRGELYGYTF. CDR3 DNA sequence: TGTGCCAGCAGCCTTGGCGTTAGAGGGGAACTCTATGGCTACACCTTC.

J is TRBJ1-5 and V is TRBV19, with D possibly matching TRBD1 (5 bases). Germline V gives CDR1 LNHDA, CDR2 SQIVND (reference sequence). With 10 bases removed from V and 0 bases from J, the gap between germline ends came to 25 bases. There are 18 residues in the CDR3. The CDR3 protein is CATSLAPPQDYSNQPQHF. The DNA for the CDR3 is TGTGCCACCTCTTTGGCCCCCCCACAGGACTATAGCAATCAGCCCCAGCATTTT.

The CDR3: CASSVGGGEKTQYF. CDR3 sequence (DNA): TGTGCCAGCAGCGTAGGGGGCGGGGAGAAGACCCAGTACTTC. The V gene is TRBV9, the J gene TRBJ2-5; tentative D call: TRBD2 (6 bases). Trimming removed 0 bases from V and 6 bases from J, with 12 bases in between. This CDR3 is built from 14 residues. Germline V gives CDR1 SGDLS, CDR2 YYNGEE.

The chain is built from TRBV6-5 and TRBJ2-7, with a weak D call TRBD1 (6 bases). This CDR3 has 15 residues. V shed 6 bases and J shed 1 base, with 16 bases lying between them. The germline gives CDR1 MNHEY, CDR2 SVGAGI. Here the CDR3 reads CASSPGATGSYEQYF. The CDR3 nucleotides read TGTGCCAGCAGCCCAGGGGCTACGGGTTCCTACGAGCAGTACTTC.

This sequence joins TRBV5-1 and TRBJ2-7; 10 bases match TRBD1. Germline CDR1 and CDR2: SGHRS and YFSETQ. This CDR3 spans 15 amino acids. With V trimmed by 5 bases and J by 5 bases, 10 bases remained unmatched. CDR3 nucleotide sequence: TGCGCCAGCAGGCCGCCCGGGACAGGGGCCAACGAGCAGTACTTC. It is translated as CASRPPGTGANEQYF.

CDR3 sequence (DNA): TGTGCCAGCAGTACCGACTCTCAAGCACATTTT. It encodes CASSTDSQAHF. The genes are TRBV2 and TRBJ1-5; D is uncertain. The CDR3 is 11 residues long. From germline, CDR1 is SNHLY and CDR2 FYNNEI. V lost 5 bases to trimming and J lost 16 bases, with 15 bases between them.

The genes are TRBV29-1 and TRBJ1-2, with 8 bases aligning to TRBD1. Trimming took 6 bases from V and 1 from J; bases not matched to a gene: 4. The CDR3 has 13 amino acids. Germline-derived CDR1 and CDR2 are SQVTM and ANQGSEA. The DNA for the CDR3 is TGCAGCGTGATAGGACAGGGTAACTATGGCTACACCTTC. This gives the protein CSVIGQGNYGYTF.

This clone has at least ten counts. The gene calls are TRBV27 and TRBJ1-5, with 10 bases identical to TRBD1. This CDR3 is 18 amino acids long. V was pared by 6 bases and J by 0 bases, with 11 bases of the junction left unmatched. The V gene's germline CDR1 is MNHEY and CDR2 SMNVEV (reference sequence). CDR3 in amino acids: CASSPTRDRGYSNQPQHF. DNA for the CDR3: TGTGCCAGCAGCCCAACCCGGGACAGGGGTTATAGCAATCAGCCCCAGCATTTT.

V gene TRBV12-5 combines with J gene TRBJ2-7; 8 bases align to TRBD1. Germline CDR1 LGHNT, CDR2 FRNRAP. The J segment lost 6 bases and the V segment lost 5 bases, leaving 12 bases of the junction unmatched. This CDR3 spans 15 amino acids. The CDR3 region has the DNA TGTGCTAGTGGTCCCGATACAGGGGGAGGATCCGAGCAGTACTTC. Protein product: CASGPDTGGGSEQYF.

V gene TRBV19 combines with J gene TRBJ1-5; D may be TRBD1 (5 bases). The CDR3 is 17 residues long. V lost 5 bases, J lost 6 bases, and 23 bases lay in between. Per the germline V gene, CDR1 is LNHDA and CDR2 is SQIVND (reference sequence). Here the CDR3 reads CASSSIGPGANVQPQHF. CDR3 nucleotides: TGTGCCAGTAGTTCCATTGGACCCGGGGCTAACGTTCAGCCCCAGCATTTT.

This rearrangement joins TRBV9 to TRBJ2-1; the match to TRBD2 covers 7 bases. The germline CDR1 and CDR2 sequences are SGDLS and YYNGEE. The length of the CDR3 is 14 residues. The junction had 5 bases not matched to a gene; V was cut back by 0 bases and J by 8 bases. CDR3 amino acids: CASSVDGGSYEQFF. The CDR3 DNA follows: TGTGCCAGCAGCGTAGATGGCGGGAGTTATGAGCAGTTCTTC.

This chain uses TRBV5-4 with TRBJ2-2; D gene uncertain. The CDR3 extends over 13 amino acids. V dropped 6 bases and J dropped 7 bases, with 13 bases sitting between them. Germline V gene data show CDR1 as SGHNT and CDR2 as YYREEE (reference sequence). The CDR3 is CASTFNLGGELFF. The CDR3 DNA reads TGTGCCAGCACCTTCAACTTAGGCGGGGAGCTGTTTTTT.